This T cell receptor beta chain derives from a study of blood T cell repertoires in COVID-19. Deletions cut 3 bases from V and 7 bases from J, with 12 bases between. CDR1 is WSHSY, CDR2 SAAADI, per germline. The CDR3 has 13 residues. The assay was immunoSEQ multiplex PCR, and TCRdb's table has in-frame clones only and misses some. The profile shows 120,000 to 150,000 clones, roughly 87% of them singletons. The clonotype was recovered from a woman in her 40s who had been exposed to COVID-19. The V call is TRBV10-2, the J call TRBJ1-2, with D perhaps TRBD1 (5 bases). The sequenced sample consisted of PBMCs or T cells enriched from blood (not recorded which). CDR3 nucleotide sequence: TGCGCCAGCAGTGACCTCGGGGGAACTGGCTACACCTTC. Its translation: CASSDLGGTGYTF.